These T cell receptor beta chains were read from a single sample in a study of graft-versus-host responses after intestinal transplantation. Repertoires were generated with immunoSEQ multiplex PCR, while TCRdb's copy carries only in-frame clones and drops some. This table holds approximately 60,000 clones, roughly nine tenths found once. Sequencing was performed on ileum tissue, taken less than 400 days after transplant. Receptors were obtained from a human patient who received an intestinal transplant, so some T cells may come from the graft donor. The CDR3 runs from the conserved cysteine through the conserved F or W. D genes are given only for firm matches. Clone size is stated in some rows and not others, as once, few, many or a class when expanded.

.	TRBJ2-7	TRBV11-2	.	TGTGCCAGCAGCTTAGGAGTCATCGAGCAGTACTTC	CASSLGVIEQYF
once	TRBJ1-2	TRBV7-6	TRBD1	TGTGCCAGCAGCTTAGCCGGGACAGACCTTTTCTATGGCTACACCTTC	CASSLAGTDLFYGYTF
.	TRBJ2-3	TRBV15	TRBD2	TGTGCCACCAGCAGAGATGAGAGTAGCGGGGATACGCAGTATTTT	CATSRDESSGDTQYF
.	TRBJ1-1	TRBV7-9	.	TGTGCCAGCAGCTCCCTAGGGACGAACACTGAAGCTTTCTTT	CASSSLGTNTEAFF
once	TRBJ2-1	TRBV9	.	TGTGCCAGCAGCGTAGAGGTCAGAGCAAGCAATGAGCAGTTCTTC	CASSVEVRASNEQFF
.	TRBJ1-2	TRBV6-6	.	TGTGCCAGCAGTTACGAAAGGGAGGGGACCTTC	CASSYEREGTF
.	TRBJ1-2	TRBV2	.	TGTGCCAGCAGCCCTGGGACCGCATATGGCTACACCTTC	CASSPGTAYGYTF
.	TRBJ2-7	TRBV30	.	TGTGCCTGGAGTGTATGGGGGGCTGGGGGCGAGCAGTACTTC	CAWSVWGAGGEQYF
.	TRBJ1-6	TRBV6-6	.	TGTGCCAGCGTACCTGACAGCTCCTATAATTCACCCCTCCACTTT	CASVPDSSYNSPLHF
.	TRBJ1-2	TRBV9	TRBD1	TGTGCCAGCAGCGTGGCCCAGGGGGGCTACTATGGCTACACCTTC	CASSVAQGGYYGYTF